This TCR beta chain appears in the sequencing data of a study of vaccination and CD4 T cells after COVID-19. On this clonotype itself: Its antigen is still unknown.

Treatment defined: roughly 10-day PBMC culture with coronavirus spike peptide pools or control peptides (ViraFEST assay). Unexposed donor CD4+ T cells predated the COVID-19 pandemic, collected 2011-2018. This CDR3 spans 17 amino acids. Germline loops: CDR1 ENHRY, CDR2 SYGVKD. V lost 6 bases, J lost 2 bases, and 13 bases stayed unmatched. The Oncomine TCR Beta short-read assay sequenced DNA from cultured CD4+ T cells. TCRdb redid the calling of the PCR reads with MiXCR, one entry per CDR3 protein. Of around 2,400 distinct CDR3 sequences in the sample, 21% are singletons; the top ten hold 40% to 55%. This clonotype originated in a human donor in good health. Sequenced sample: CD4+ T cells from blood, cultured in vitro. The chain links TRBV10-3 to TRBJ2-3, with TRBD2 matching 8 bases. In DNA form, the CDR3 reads TGTGCCATCAGCCGCGACATGCTAGCGGGCGACACAGATACGCAGTATTTT. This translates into CAISRDMLAGDTDTQYF.